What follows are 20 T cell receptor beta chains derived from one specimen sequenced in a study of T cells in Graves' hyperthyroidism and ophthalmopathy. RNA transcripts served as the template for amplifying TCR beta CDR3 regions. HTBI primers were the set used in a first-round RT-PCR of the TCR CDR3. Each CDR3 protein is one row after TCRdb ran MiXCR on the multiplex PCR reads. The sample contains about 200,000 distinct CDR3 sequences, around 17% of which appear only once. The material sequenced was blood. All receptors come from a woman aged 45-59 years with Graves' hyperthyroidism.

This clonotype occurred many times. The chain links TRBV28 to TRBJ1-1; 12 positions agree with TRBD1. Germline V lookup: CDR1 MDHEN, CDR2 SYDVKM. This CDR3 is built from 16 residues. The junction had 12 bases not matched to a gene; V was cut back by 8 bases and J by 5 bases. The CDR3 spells CASLTPGQGAGTEAFF. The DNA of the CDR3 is TGTGCCAGCCTAACACCGGGACAGGGGGCCGGGACTGAAGCTTTCTTT.

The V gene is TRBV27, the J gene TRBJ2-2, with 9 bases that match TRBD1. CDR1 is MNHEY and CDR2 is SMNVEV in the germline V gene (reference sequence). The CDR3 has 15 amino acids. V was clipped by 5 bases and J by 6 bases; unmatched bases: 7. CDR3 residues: CASSAGQGTAGELFF. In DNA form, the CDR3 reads TGTGCCAGCAGTGCCGGACAGGGGACCGCCGGGGAGCTGTTTTTT.

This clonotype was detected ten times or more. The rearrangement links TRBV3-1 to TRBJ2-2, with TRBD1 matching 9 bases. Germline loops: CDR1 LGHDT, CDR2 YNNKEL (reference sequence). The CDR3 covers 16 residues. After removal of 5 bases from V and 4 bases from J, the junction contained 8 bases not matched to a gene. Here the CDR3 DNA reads TGTGCCAGCAGCTCCGCGGGGACAGGGTCCACCGGGGAGCTGTTTTTT. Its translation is CASSSAGTGSTGELFF.

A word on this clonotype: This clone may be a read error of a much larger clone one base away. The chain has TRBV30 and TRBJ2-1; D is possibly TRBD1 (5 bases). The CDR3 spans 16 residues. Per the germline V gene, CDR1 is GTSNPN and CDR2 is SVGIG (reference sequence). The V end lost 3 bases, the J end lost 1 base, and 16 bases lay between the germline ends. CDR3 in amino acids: CAWSLRGERSYNEQFF. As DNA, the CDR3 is TGTGCCTGGAGCCTAAGGGGCGAGAGATCCTACAATGAGCAGTTCTTC.

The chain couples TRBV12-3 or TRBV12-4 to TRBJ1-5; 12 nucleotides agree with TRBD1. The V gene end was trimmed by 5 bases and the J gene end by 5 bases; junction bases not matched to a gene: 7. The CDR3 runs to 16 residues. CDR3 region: CASSSTGTGGDQPQHF. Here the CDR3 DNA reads TGTGCCAGCAGTAGCACCGGGACAGGGGGCGATCAGCCCCAGCATTTT.

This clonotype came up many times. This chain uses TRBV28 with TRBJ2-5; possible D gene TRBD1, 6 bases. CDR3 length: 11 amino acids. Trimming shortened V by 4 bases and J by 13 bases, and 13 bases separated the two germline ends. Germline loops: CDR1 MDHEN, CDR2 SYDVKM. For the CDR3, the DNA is TGTGCCAGCAGTTCAACCAGGGGCGGGTACTTC. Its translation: CASSSTRGGYF.

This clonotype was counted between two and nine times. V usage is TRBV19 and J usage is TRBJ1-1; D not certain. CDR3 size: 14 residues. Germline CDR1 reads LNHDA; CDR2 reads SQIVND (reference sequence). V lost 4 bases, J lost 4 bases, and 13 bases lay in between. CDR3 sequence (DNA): TGTGCCAGTAGTAAAGGAGGCACGGGCACTGAAGCTTTCTTT. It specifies CASSKGGTGTEAFF.

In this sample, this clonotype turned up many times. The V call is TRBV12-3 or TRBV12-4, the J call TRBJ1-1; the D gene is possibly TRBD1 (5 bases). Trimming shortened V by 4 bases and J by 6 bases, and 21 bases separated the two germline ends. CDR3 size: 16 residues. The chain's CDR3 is CASSSPPGRRTPEAFF. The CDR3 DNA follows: TGTGCCAGCAGTTCCCCACCGGGACGGCGTACTCCTGAAGCTTTCTTT.

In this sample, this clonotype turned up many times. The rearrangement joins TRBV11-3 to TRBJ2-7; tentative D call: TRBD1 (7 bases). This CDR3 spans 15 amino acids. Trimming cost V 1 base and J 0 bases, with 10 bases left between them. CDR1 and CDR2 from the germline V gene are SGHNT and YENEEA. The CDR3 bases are TGTGCCAGCAGCTTAGGCGGGGACAGCTCCTACGAGCAGTACTTC. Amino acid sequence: CASSLGGDSSYEQYF.

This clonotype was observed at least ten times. CDR3 amino acids: CASSPSGGSYEQYF. The CDR3 DNA follows: TGTGCCAGCAGCCCTAGCGGGGGTTCCTACGAGCAGTACTTC. The gene calls are TRBV11-2 and TRBJ2-7; 10 bases agree with TRBD2. The CDR3 extends over 14 amino acids. In germline, CDR1 is SGHAT, CDR2 FQNNGV. The trim removed 5 bases at V and 1 base at J, leaving 2 bases unmatched.

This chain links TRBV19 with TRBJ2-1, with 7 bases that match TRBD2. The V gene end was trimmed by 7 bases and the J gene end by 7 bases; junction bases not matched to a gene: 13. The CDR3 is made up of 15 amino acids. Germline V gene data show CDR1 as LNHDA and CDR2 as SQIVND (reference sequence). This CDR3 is CASTTYERGGNEQFF. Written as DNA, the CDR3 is TGTGCCAGTACCACCTATGAGCGGGGTGGAAATGAGCAGTTCTTC.

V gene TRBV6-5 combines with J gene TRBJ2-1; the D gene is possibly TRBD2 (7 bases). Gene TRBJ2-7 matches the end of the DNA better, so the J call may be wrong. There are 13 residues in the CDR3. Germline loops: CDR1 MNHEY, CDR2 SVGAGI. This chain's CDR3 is CASSYGGDNEQYF. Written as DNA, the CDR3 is TGTGCCAGCAGTTATGGGGGGGACAATGAGCAGTACTTC.

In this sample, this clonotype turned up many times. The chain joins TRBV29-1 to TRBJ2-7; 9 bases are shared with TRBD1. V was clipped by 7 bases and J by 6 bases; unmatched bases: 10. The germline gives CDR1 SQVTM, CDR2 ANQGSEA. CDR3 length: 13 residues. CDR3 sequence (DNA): TGCAGCGGCTCGGGACAGGGTCTACGCGAGCAGTACTTC. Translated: CSGSGQGLREQYF.

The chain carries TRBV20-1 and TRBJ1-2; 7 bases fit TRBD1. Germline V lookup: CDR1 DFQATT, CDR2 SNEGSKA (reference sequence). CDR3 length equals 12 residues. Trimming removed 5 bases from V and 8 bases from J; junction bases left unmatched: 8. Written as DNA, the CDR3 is TGCAGTGCTTTGAGGGGGCAAGGGGGCTACACCTTC. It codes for CSALRGQGGYTF.

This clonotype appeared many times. The CDR3 region is CSASGLEPLSRGGYTF. CDR3 DNA sequence: TGCAGTGCTAGTGGCTTGGAACCCCTATCGCGGGGTGGCTACACCTTC. This chain links TRBV20-1 with TRBJ1-2; D is ambiguous. The CDR3 has 16 residues. V lost 3 bases, J lost 7 bases, and 24 bases lay in between. Germline V gene sequence: CDR1 DFQATT, CDR2 SNEGSKA (reference sequence).

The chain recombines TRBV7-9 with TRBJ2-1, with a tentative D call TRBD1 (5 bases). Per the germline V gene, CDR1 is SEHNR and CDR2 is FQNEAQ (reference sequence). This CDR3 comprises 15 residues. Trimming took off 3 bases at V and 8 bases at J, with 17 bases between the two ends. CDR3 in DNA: TGTGCCAGCAGCTTTACAATAGCAGTCAGGGATGAGCAGTTCTTC. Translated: CASSFTIAVRDEQFF.

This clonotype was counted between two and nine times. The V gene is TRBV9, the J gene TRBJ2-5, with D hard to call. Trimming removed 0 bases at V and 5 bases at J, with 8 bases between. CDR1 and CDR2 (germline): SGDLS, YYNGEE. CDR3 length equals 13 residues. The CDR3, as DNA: TGTGCCAGCAGCGTAGCTGGATCGGAGACCCAGTACTTC. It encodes CASSVAGSETQYF.

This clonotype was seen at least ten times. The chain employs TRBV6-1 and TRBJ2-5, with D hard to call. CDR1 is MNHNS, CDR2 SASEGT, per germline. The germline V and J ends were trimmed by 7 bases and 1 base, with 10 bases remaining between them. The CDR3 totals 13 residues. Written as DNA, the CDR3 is TGTGCCAGCAATTTTGCGGTCCAAGAGACCCAGTACTTC. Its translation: CASNFAVQETQYF.

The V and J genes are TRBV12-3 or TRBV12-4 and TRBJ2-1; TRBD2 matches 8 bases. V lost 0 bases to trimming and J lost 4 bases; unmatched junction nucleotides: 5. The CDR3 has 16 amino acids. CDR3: CASSLAASGLYNEQFF. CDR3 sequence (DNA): TGTGCCAGCAGTTTAGCGGCTAGCGGGCTTTACAATGAGCAGTTCTTC.

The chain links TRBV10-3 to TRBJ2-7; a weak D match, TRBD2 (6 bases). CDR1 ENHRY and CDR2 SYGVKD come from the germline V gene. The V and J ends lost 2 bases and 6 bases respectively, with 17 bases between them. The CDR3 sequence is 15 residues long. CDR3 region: CAISEGGGAPSEQYF. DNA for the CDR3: TGTGCCATCAGTGAGGGGGGAGGCGCACCTAGCGAGCAGTACTTC.